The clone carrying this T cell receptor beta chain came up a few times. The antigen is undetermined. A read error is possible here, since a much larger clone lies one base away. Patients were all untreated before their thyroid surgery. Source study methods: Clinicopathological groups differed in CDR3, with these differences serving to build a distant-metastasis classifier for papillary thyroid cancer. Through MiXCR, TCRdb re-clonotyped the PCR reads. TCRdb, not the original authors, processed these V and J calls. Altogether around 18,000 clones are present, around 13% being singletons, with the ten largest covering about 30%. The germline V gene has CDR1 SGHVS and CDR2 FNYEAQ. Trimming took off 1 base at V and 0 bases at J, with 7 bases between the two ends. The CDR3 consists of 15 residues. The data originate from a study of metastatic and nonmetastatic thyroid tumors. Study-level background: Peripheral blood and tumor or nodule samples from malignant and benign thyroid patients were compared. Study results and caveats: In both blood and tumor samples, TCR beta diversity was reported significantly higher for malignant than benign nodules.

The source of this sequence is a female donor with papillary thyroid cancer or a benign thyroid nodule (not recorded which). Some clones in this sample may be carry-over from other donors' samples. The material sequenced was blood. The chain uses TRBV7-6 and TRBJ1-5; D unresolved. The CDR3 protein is CASSLGRNSNQPQHF. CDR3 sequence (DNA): TGTGCCAGCAGCTTAGGTAGGAATAGCAATCAGCCCCAGCATTTT.